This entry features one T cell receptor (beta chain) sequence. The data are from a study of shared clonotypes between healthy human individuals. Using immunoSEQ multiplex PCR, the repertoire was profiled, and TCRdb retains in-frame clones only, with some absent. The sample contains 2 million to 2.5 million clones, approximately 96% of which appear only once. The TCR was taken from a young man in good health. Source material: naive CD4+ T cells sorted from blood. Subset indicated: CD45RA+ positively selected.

CDR3 coding DNA: TGTGCCAGCAGTACCCAATACACTCGTGATACGCAGTATTTT. Translating it yields CASSTQYTRDTQYF. The chain uses TRBV6-5 and TRBJ2-3; the D is unclear. Trimming stripped 5 bases from V and 6 bases from J, with 15 bases between. The V gene's germline CDR1 is MNHEY and CDR2 SVGAGI. This CDR3 has 14 amino acids.